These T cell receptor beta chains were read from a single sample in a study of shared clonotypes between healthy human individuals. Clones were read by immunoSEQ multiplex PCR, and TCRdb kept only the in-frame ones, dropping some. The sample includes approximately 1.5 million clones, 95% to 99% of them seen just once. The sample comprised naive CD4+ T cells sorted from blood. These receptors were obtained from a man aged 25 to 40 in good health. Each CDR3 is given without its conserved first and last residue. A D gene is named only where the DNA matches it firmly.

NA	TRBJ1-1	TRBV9	ASSVDPGGTEAF
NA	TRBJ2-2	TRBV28	ASSFLASTGELF
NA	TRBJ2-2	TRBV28	ASSLGGKTGELF
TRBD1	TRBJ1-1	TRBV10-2	ASGIGQVNTEAF
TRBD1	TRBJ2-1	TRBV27	ASSLNGGQGYNEQF
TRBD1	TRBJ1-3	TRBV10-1	ASSESGQLSGNTIY
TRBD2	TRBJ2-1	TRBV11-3	ASSPSGREIGDEQF
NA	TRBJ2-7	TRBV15	ATSRDIGTTYEQY
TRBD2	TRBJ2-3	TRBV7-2	ASSLPSGRAGTQY
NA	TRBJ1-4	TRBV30	AWSGQGGFRANEKLF
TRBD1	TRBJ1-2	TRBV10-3	AKSEDRVHGYT
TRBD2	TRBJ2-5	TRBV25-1	ASSEFPLAGVETQY
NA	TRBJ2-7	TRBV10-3	AISEGEGARAYEQY
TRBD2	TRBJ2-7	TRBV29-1	SVDFRGGGLEEQY
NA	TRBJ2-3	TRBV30	AWSVSRRVLTDTQY
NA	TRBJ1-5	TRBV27	ASSFISGRGNQPQH
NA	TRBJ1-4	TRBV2	ASSLGGGNEKLF
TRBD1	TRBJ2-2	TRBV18	ASSPLRQGAVTGELF
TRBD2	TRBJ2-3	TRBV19	ASSVGLLPPDTQY
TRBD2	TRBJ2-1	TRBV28	ASTLGGLAGNNEQF
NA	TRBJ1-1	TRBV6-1	ASSRTLNTEAF
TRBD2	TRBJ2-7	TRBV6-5	ASSYSGGRSSYEQY
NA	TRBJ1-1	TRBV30	AWTWGHGAF
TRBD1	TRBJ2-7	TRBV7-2	ASSLGDRLYEQY
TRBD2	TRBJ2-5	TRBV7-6	ASSLRREGLQETQY
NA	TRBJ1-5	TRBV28	ASSPIGTDSNQPQH
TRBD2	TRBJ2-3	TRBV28	ASSLAGGSTDTQY
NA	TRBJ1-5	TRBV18	ASSATPQGNQPQH
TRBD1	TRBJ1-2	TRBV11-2	ASSLQPGQGHYGYT
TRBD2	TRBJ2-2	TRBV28	ASSLSGSTGELF
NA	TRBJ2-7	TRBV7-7	ASSFGPESVGVTYEQY
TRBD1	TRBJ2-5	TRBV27	ASSSPGQGAFGTQY
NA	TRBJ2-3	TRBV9	ASSFASGRNTDTQY
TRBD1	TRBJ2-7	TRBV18	ASSTGGSSYEQY
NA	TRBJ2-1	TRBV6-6	ASRLGPVSSHEQF
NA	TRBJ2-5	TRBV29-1	SVESRDSKETQY
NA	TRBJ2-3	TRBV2	ASSVFGATDTQY
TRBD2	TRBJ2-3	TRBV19	ASKREDTDTQY
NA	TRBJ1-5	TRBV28	ATQIVGQPQH
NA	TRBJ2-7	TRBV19	ASSIKGGDEQY